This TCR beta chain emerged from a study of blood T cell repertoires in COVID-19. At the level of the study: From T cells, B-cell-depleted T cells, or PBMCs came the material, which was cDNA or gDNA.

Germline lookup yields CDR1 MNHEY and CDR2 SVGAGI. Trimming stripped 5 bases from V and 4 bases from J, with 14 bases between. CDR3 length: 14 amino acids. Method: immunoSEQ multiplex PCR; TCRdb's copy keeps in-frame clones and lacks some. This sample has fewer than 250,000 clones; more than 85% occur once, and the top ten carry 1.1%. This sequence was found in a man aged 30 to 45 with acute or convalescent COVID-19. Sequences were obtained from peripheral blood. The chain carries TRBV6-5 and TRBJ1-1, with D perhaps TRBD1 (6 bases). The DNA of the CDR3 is TGTGCCAGCAGTCTGGGACATCGGGGCACTGAAGCTTTCTTT. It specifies CASSLGHRGTEAFF.